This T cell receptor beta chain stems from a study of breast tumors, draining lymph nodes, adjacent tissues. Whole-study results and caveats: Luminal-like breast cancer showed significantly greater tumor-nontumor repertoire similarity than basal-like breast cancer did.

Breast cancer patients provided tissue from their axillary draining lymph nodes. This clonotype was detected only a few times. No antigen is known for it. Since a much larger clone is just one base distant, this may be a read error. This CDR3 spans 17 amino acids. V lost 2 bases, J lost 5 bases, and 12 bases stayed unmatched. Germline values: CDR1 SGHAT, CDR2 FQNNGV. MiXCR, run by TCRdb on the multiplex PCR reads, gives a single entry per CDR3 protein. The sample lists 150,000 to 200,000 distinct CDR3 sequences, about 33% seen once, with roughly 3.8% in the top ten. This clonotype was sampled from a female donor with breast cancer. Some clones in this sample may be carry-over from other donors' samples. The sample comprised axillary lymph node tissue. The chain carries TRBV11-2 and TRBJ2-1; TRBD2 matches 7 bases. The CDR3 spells CASSLINGPAGHNEQFF. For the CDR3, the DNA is TGTGCCAGCAGCTTAATCAACGGACCAGCGGGACACAATGAGCAGTTCTTC.